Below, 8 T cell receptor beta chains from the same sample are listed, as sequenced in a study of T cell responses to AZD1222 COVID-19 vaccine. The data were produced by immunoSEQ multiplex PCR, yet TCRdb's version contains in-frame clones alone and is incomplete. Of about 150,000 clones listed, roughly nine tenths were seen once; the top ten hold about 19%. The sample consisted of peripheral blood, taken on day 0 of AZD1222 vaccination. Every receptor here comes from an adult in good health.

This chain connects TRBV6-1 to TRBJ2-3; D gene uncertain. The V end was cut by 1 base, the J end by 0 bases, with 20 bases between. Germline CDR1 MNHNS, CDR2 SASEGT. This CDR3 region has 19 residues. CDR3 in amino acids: CASSEDTEIARSSTDTQYF. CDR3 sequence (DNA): TGTGCCAGCAGTGAAGATACAGAGATAGCCCGCTCTAGCACAGATACGCAGTATTTT.

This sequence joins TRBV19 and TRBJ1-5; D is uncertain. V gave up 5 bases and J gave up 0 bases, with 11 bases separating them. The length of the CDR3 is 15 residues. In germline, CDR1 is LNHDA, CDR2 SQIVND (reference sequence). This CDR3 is CASSPHLYSNQPQHF. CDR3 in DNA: TGTGCCAGTAGTCCCCATCTATATAGCAATCAGCCCCAGCATTTT. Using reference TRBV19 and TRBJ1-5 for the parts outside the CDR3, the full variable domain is DGGITQSPKYLFRKEGQNVTLSCEQNLNHDAMYWYRQDPGQGLRLIYYSQIVNDFQKGDIAEGYSVSREKKESFPLTVTSAQKNPTAFYLCASSPHLYSNQPQHFGDGTRLSIL.

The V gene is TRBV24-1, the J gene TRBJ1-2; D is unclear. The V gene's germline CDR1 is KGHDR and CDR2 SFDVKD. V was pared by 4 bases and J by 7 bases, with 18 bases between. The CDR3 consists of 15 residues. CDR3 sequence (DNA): TGTGCCACCAGTGAAACCCGGCGGGAACGGGTTGGCTACACCTTC. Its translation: CATSETRRERVGYTF.

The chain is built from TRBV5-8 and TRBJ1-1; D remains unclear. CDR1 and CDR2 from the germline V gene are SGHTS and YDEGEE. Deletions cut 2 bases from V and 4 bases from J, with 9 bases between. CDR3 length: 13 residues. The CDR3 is CASSLLPSTEAFF. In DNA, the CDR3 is TGTGCCAGCAGCTTACTTCCTTCCACTGAAGCTTTCTTT.

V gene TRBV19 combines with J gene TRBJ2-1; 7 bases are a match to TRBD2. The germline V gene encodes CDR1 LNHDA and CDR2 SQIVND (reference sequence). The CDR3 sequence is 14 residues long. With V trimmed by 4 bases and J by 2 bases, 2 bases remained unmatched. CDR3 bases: TGTGCCAGTAGTAGGGAGGGACCCTACAATGAGCAGTTCTTC. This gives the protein CASSREGPYNEQFF. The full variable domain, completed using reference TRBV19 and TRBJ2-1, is DGGITQSPKYLFRKEGQNVTLSCEQNLNHDAMYWYRQDPGQGLRLIYYSQIVNDFQKGDIAEGYSVSREKKESFPLTVTSAQKNPTAFYLCASSREGPYNEQFFGPGTRLTVL.

CDR3 protein: CASSLGRAGGMYF. CDR3 DNA sequence: TGTGCCAGCAGCTTAGGGAGGGCGGGGGGAATGTATTTT. The chain uses TRBV7-2 and TRBJ2-3, with TRBD2 matching over 8 bases. Germline values: CDR1 SGHTA, CDR2 FQGNSA. The trim removed 1 base at V and 14 bases at J, leaving 8 bases unmatched. The CDR3 consists of 13 residues.

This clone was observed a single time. CDR3 sequence reads: CASSLGETQYF. DNA of the CDR3: TGCGCCAGCAGCCTGGGGGAGACCCAGTACTTC. The J gene is TRBJ2-5, the V gene TRBV4-1, with D unresolved. The CDR3 is made up of 11 amino acids. From germline, CDR1 is MGHRA and CDR2 YSYEKL. The V and J ends lost 4 bases and 5 bases respectively, with 5 bases between them.

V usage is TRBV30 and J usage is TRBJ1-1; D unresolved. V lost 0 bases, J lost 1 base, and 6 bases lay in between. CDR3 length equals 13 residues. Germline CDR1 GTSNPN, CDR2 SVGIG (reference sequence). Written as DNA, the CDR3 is TGTGCCTGGAGTGTACGGCAGAACACTGAAGCTTTCTTT. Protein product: CAWSVRQNTEAFF.